The rows below give T cell receptor beta chains drawn from one sample of a study of control samples from healthy donors and cancer patients. Assay: immunoSEQ multiplex PCR; the TCRdb copy retains only in-frame clones and omits some. The sample has approximately 100,000 clones, around 88% seen once; the top ten hold roughly an eighth. The sequencing sample was made of blood. These receptors all stem from a man between 25 and 39 years old in good health. Each CDR3 is given without its conserved first and last residue. The order of the fields is V gene, CDR3 protein.

>TRBV5-1
ASSLPGQGSFLYEQY
>TRBV19
ASSMLQGGRPQH
>TRBV10-2
ASSGAASPLH
>TRBV5-6
ASSSDRNGNTEAF
>TRBV11-2
ASSLSSGNTIY
>TRBV9
ASSGSGLAGVGELF
>TRBV12-5
ASGLAPRGMVNTGELF
>TRBV19
ASSRQGKETQY
>TRBV25-1
ASSEFGQLYGYT
>TRBV6-6
ASSYLWNTEAF
>TRBV7-3
ASSLFAAQQETQY
>TRBV27
ASSPRGTSNSYEQY
>TRBV7-6
ASSFGRDTEAF
>TRBV7-8
ASSLAFLALDIQETQY
>TRBV30
AWNGNTEAF
>TRBV5-4
ASSLTSGRNEQF
>TRBV28
ASRTDTSNQPQH
>TRBV20-1
SAGRGGYT
>TRBV24-1
AVATPEETQY
>TRBV14
ASSTHERGTGAIPVRQETQY
>TRBV2
ASLAISHSYEQY
>TRBV10-3
AIRSSGTSSYEQY
>TRBV7-7
ASSLGTGITDTQY
>TRBV4-1
ASSQGGTTYNEQF
>TRBV9
ASSVSPTSGYSYEQY
>TRBV18
ASSSGLVNYGYT